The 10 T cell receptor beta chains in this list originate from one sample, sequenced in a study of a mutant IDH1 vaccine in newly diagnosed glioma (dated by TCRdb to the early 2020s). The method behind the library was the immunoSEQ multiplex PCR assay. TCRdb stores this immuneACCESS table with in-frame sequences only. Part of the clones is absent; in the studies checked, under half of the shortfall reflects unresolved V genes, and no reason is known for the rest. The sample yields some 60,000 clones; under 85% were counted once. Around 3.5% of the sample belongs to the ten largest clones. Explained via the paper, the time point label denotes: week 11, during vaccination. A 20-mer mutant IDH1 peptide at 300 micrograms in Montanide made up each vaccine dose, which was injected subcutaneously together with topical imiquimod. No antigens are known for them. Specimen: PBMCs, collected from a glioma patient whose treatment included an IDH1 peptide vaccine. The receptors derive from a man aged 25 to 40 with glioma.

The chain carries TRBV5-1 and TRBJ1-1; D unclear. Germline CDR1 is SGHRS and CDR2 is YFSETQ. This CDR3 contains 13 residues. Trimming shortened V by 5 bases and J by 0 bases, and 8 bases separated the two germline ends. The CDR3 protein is CASRDLMNTEAFF. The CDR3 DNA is TGCGCCAGCAGGGATCTGATGAACACTGAAGCTTTCTTT. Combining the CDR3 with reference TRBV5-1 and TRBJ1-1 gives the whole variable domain KAGVTQTPRYLIKTRGQQVTLSCSPISGHRSVSWYQQTPGQGLQFLFEYFSETQRNKGNFPGRFSGRQFSNSRSEMNVSTLELGDSALYLCASRDLMNTEAFFGQGTRLTVV.

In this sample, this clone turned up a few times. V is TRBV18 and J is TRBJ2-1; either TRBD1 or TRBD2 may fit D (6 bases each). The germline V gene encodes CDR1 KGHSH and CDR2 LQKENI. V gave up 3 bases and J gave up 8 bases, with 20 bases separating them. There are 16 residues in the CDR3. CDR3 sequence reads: CASSPSIGGGGDEQFF. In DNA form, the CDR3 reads TGTGCCAGCTCACCCTCAATAGGCGGAGGGGGTGATGAGCAGTTCTTC.

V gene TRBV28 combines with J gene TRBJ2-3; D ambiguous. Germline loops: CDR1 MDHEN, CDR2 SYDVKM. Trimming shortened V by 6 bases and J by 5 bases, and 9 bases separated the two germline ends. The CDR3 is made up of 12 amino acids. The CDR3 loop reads CASRRRQDTQYF. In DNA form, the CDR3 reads TGTGCCAGCAGGCGACGGCAAGATACGCAGTATTTT.

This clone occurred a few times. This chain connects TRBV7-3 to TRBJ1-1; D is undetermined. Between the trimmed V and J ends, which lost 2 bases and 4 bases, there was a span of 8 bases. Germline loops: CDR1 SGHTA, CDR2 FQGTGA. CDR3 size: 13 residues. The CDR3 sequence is CASSLSRITEAFF. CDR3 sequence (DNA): TGTGCCAGCAGCTTATCACGTATCACTGAAGCTTTCTTT.

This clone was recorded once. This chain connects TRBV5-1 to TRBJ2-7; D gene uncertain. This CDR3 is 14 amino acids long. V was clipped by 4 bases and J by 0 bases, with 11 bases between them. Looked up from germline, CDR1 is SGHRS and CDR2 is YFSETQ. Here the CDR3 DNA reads TGCGCCAGCAGCCAGGACCTAAACTCCTACGAGCAGTACTTC. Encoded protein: CASSQDLNSYEQYF.

The CDR3 sequence: CASSPGQGQNYGYTF. CDR3 DNA sequence: TGTGCCAGCAGTCCTGGACAGGGACAGAACTATGGCTACACCTTC. The chain employs TRBV2 and TRBJ1-2, with 8 bases matching TRBD1. V lost 5 bases and J lost 2; bases outside the gene matches: 7. Germline CDR1 and CDR2: SNHLY and FYNNEI. This CDR3 has 15 amino acids.

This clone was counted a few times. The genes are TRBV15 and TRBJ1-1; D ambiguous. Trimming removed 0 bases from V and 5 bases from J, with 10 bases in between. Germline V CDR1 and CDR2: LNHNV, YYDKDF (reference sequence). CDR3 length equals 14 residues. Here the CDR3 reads CATSRDILGTEAFF. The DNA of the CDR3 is TGTGCCACCAGCAGAGACATTCTGGGAACTGAAGCTTTCTTT.

The CDR3 DNA follows: TGTGCCACTGGACAGGGGTCCTACAATGAGCAGTTCTTC. It yields the protein CATGQGSYNEQFF. The chain carries TRBV19 and TRBJ2-1; 9 bases match TRBD1. The ends lost 10 bases at V and 1 base at J; junction bases unmatched: 2. Germline assignment: CDR1 LNHDA and CDR2 SQIVND (reference sequence). This CDR3 has 13 amino acids.

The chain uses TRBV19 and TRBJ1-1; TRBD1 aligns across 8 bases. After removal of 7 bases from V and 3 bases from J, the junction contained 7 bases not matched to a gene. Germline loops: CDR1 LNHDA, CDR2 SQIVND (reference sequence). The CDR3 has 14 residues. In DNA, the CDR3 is TGTGCCAGTAACCCTAGACAGGGGCACACTGAAGCTTTCTTT. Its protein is CASNPRQGHTEAFF.

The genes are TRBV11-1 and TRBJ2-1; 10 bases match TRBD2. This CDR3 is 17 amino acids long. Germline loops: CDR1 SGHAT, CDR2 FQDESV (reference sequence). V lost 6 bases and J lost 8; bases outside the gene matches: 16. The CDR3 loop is CASSVAGGTHYIDEQFF. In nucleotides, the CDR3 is TGTGCCAGCAGTGTAGCGGGGGGCACCCATTACATCGATGAGCAGTTCTTC.